The 14 T cell receptor beta chains below come from one sample, sequenced in a study of coeliac disease. Repertoires were generated with immunoSEQ multiplex PCR, while TCRdb's copy carries only in-frame clones and drops some. This table holds 6,500 to 8,000 clones, around 67% found once. Source material: lamina propria lymphocytes from the gut. The origin of the receptors is a man between 45 and 60 years old with active celiac disease.

V usage is TRBV6-1 and J usage is TRBJ2-3, with a tentative D call TRBD2 (5 bases). There are 13 residues in the CDR3. CDR1 and CDR2 (germline): MNHNS, SASEGT. V gave up 6 bases and J gave up 6 bases, with 13 bases separating them. The CDR3 is CASSLRPGDTQYF. The CDR3 nucleotides read TGTGCCAGCAGCTTACGGCCGGGGGATACGCAGTATTTT.

The gene calls are TRBV6-6 and TRBJ2-2; TRBD2 matches at 12 bases. The CDR3 sequence is 15 residues long. Germline CDR1 reads MNHNY; CDR2 reads SVGAGI (reference sequence). The V gene end was trimmed by 6 bases and the J gene end by 7 bases; junction bases not matched to a gene: 6. In DNA form, the CDR3 reads TGTGCCAGCAGGCCGACTAGCGGGGGCGTCGGGGAGCTGTTTTTT. Amino acid sequence: CASRPTSGGVGELFF.

V gene TRBV7-2 combines with J gene TRBJ2-7, with 10 nucleotides matching TRBD2. Trimming took 1 base from V and 1 from J; bases not matched to a gene: 1. From germline, CDR1 is SGHTA and CDR2 FQGNSA. This CDR3 region has 15 residues. The CDR3 is CASSLGTSGSYEQYF. As DNA, the CDR3 is TGTGCCAGCAGCTTAGGGACTAGCGGATCCTACGAGCAGTACTTC. The complete variable domain, with remaining parts taken from reference TRBV7-2 and TRBJ2-7, reads GAGVSQSPSNKVTEKGKDVELRCDPISGHTALYWYRQSLGQGLEFLIYFQGNSAPDKSGLPSDRFSAERTGGSVSTLTIQRTQQEDSAVYLCASSLGTSGSYEQYFGPGTRLTVT.

The chain uses TRBV7-3 and TRBJ1-1; D gene unclear. This CDR3 has 16 amino acids. The germline V and J ends were trimmed by 4 bases and 4 bases, with 19 bases remaining between them. From germline, CDR1 is SGHTA and CDR2 FQGTGA. CDR3 sequence: CASSSPRAGMGTEAFF. CDR3 bases: TGTGCCAGCAGCTCCCCCAGAGCGGGGATGGGCACTGAAGCTTTCTTT. The full variable domain, its missing parts supplied by reference TRBV7-3 and TRBJ1-1, is GAGVSQTPSNKVTEKGKYVELRCDPISGHTALYWYRQSLGQGPEFLIYFQGTGAADDSGLPNDRFFAVRPEGSVSTLKIQRTERGDSAVYLCASSSPRAGMGTEAFFGQGTRLTVV.

This clone was recorded a few times. J is TRBJ2-5 and V is TRBV29-1, with 7 bases lining up with TRBD1. The CDR3 is 14 amino acids. V gave up 7 bases and J gave up 5 bases; unmatched junction bases: 13. CDR1 is SQVTM and CDR2 is ANQGSEA in the germline V gene. The CDR3 reads CSASQGVADETQYF. The CDR3 DNA is TGCAGCGCTTCTCAGGGGGTCGCGGATGAGACCCAGTACTTC. Full variable domain (remainder filled in from reference TRBV29-1 and TRBJ2-5): SAVISQKPSRDICQRGTSLTIQCQVDSQVTMMFWYRQQPGQSLTLIATANQGSEATYESGFVIDKFPISRPNLTFSTLTVSNMSPEDSSIYLCSASQGVADETQYFGPGTRLLVL.

The chain carries TRBV7-8 and TRBJ1-3; perhaps TRBD1 as D (5 bases). The V end lost 1 base, the J end lost 7 bases, and 23 bases lay between the germline ends. Germline V gene data show CDR1 as SGHVS and CDR2 as FQNEAQ. CDR3 length equals 18 residues. The CDR3 DNA follows: TGTGCCAGCAGCTTAGGGGGCTACGGGACTGTCCTGCGGAACACCATATATTTT. This sequence encodes CASSLGGYGTVLRNTIYF.

This clone was observed a few times. The chain couples TRBV7-9 to TRBJ1-1, with 7 bases that match TRBD1. The CDR3 extends over 16 amino acids. The ends lost 4 bases at V and 0 bases at J; junction bases unmatched: 8. Germline V gives CDR1 SEHNR, CDR2 FQNEAQ (reference sequence). The CDR3 sequence: CASSSDRALMNTEAFF. The CDR3 region has the DNA TGTGCCAGCAGCTCCGACAGGGCTCTAATGAACACTGAAGCTTTCTTT.

V and J are TRBV7-2 and TRBJ1-1; D is possibly TRBD1 (5 bases). Per germline, CDR1 SGHTA and CDR2 FQGNSA. There are 13 residues in the CDR3. Trimming removed 5 bases from V and 1 base from J, with 8 bases in between. In DNA form, the CDR3 reads TGTGCCAGCAGCGTCGACAGGAACACTGAAGCTTTCTTT. It codes for CASSVDRNTEAFF. The whole variable domain, filled in from reference TRBV7-2 and TRBJ1-1, reads GAGVSQSPSNKVTEKGKDVELRCDPISGHTALYWYRQSLGQGLEFLIYFQGNSAPDKSGLPSDRFSAERTGGSVSTLTIQRTQQEDSAVYLCASSVDRNTEAFFGQGTRLTVV.

CDR3 nucleotides: TGTGCCAGTACTAGCGGGAGGGCCCAAGACATTCAGTACTTC. Protein product: CASTSGRAQDIQYF. The V call is TRBV19, the J call TRBJ2-4; 12 nucleotides align to TRBD2. The CDR3 loop spans 14 amino acids. The V gene's germline CDR1 is LNHDA and CDR2 SQIVND (reference sequence). Germline trimming cut 7 bases from V and 8 bases from J; bases unmatched to any gene: 6.

This chain connects TRBV7-2 to TRBJ2-1; the D gene is possibly TRBD1 (6 bases). Germline-derived CDR1 and CDR2 are SGHTA and FQGNSA. This CDR3 has 15 residues. V was pared by 5 bases and J by 9 bases, with 20 bases between. The DNA of the CDR3 is TGTGCCAGCAGCCTGACCGGGACACTTGGCGGTGAGCAGTTCTTC. It is translated as CASSLTGTLGGEQFF. The full variable domain, with the rest looked up from reference TRBV7-2 and TRBJ2-1, is GAGVSQSPSNKVTEKGKDVELRCDPISGHTALYWYRQSLGQGLEFLIYFQGNSAPDKSGLPSDRFSAERTGGSVSTLTIQRTQQEDSAVYLCASSLTGTLGGEQFFGPGTRLTVL.

The chain links TRBV9 to TRBJ2-2; 9 bases agree with TRBD2. The CDR3 totals 16 residues. V lost 3 bases to trimming and J lost 0 bases; unmatched junction nucleotides: 3. Germline CDR1 is SGDLS and CDR2 is YYNGEE. The CDR3 sequence is CASSGRLAANTGELFF. The CDR3 region has the DNA TGTGCCAGCAGCGGAAGACTAGCGGCGAACACCGGGGAGCTGTTTTTT. Using reference TRBV9 and TRBJ2-2 for the parts outside the CDR3, the full variable domain is DSGVTQTPKHLITATGQRVTLRCSPRSGDLSVYWYQQSLDQGLQFLIQYYNGEERAKGNILERFSAQQFPDLHSELNLSSLELGDSALYFCASSGRLAANTGELFFGEGSRLTVL.

The chain carries TRBV5-4 and TRBJ2-1; 9 bases agree with TRBD2. V trimming: 0 bases; J trimming: 7 bases; junction bases outside the gene matches: 8. Germline CDR1 reads SGHNT; CDR2 reads YYREEE (reference sequence). The CDR3 covers 16 residues. CDR3 nucleotides: TGTGCCAGCAGCTTGGACGGCGGGAGGGGGCCGAATGAGCAGTTCTTC. It yields the protein CASSLDGGRGPNEQFF.

This sequence joins TRBV6-1 and TRBJ2-1, with 7 positions matching TRBD2. V gave up 1 base and J gave up 6 bases; unmatched junction bases: 6. The CDR3 is made up of 15 amino acids. CDR1 and CDR2 (germline): MNHNS, SASEGT. Here the CDR3 reads CASSEGRSGGNEQFF. CDR3 DNA: TGTGCCAGCAGTGAAGGGAGGTCGGGGGGCAATGAGCAGTTCTTC.

This chain joins TRBV6-1 and TRBJ1-2; maybe TRBD1 (6 bases). Between the trimmed V and J ends, which lost 3 bases and 6 bases, there was a span of 11 bases. The CDR3 sequence is 13 residues long. Germline assignment: CDR1 MNHNS and CDR2 SASEGT. The CDR3 DNA sequence: TGTGCCAGCAGTGACAGACAGGAGGATGGCTACACCTTC. It translates to CASSDRQEDGYTF.